These 18 T cell receptor beta chains originate from one sample sequenced in a study of identical twins. TCRdb analysed the 5' RACE reads with MiXCR anew, one entry per CDR3 protein. The sample lists some 1,600,000 distinct CDR3 sequences; roughly a third were seen once. Sequences were obtained from cord blood. Source of these receptors: a newborn girl in good health.

The chain links TRBV9 to TRBJ2-5, with a tentative D call TRBD2 (5 bases). V was clipped by 0 bases and J by 2 bases, with 11 bases between them. This CDR3 is built from 15 residues. In germline, CDR1 is SGDLS, CDR2 YYNGEE. The CDR3 here is CASSVGGPPQETQYF. CDR3 sequence (DNA): TGTGCCAGCAGCGTAGGAGGGCCACCACAAGAGACCCAGTACTTC.

The rearrangement links TRBV12-3 or TRBV12-4 to TRBJ2-7; 7 positions agree with TRBD1. The DNA end lines up better with TRBJ2-5; the J call may be wrong. CDR3 length: 14 residues. Here the CDR3 DNA reads TGTGCCAGCAGTCCCCGGGACAGTCGAGAGACCCAGTACTTC. This gives the protein CASSPRDSRETQYF.

This rearrangement joins TRBV20-1 to TRBJ1-3; D is undetermined. The ends were cut back, 0 bases at V and 0 bases at J, with 9 bases in the middle. This CDR3 is built from 15 residues. Germline values: CDR1 DFQATT, CDR2 SNEGSKA (reference sequence). The CDR3 nucleotides are TGCAGTGCTAGAGAAAGGTCATCCTCTGGAAACACCATATATTTT. As protein: CSARERSSSGNTIYF.

The chain carries TRBV4-1 and TRBJ1-2; D gene unclear. This CDR3 has 15 residues. Trimming shortened V by 4 bases and J by 2 bases, and 14 bases separated the two germline ends. Germline CDR1 and CDR2: MGHRA and YSYEKL. The CDR3 protein is CASSPYQTVNYGYTF. DNA of the CDR3: TGCGCCAGCAGCCCATACCAAACAGTAAACTATGGCTACACCTTC.

This clonotype was picked up a small number of times. CDR3 sequence: CASSLGPDSNQPQHF. DNA for the CDR3: TGCGCCAGCAGCTTGGGGCCGGATAGCAATCAGCCCCAGCATTTT. The chain is built from TRBV5-1 and TRBJ1-5, with D unclear. This CDR3 has 15 amino acids. V shed 0 bases and J shed 0 bases, with 7 bases lying between them. Per the germline V gene, CDR1 is SGHRS and CDR2 is YFSETQ.

The rearrangement uses TRBV3-1 and TRBJ2-7, with 7 bases matching TRBD1. The CDR3 spans 15 residues. The germline gives CDR1 LGHDT, CDR2 YNNKEL (reference sequence). Losses at the gene ends were 4 bases for V and 3 bases for J; bases not matched to a gene: 9. This CDR3 reads CASSLRSTGNYEQYF. The DNA of the CDR3 is TGTGCCAGCAGCCTTAGATCGACAGGGAACTACGAGCAGTACTTC.

V gene TRBV14 combines with J gene TRBJ1-2; D perhaps matches TRBD1 (6 bases). The CDR3 sequence is 15 residues long. Germline CDR1 SGHDN, CDR2 FVKESK. V gave up 1 base and J gave up 3 bases, with 12 bases separating them. The CDR3 coding sequence is TGTGCCAGCAGCCAAGCAGGGGCCCCTGACTATGGCTACACCTTC. It codes for CASSQAGAPDYGYTF.

V and J are TRBV4-1 and TRBJ2-3, with TRBD1 matching over 10 bases. This CDR3 contains 14 residues. The germline CDR1 and CDR2 sequences are MGHRA and YSYEKL. V dropped 3 bases and J dropped 4; count of bases not matched to a gene: 1. CDR3 protein: CASSHGQGADTQYF. CDR3 DNA sequence: TGCGCCAGCAGCCACGGACAGGGGGCAGATACGCAGTATTTT.

The chain carries TRBV27 and TRBJ2-7; D unclear. The CDR3 covers 16 residues. Trimming took off 5 bases at V and 2 bases at J, with 19 bases between the two ends. From germline, CDR1 is MNHEY and CDR2 SMNVEV (reference sequence). CDR3 amino acids: CASSPHFYGQTYEQYF. CDR3 DNA: TGTGCCAGCAGTCCCCACTTCTACGGGCAGACCTACGAGCAGTACTTC.

This clonotype was picked up many times. The genes are TRBV12-3 or TRBV12-4 and TRBJ2-5; D unclear. The V end was cut by 6 bases, the J end by 5 bases, with 10 bases between. CDR3 length: 12 amino acids. CDR3 nucleotide sequence: TGTGCCAGCAGAAGAGAAAGCGAGACCCAGTACTTC. Its protein product is CASRRESETQYF.

The J gene is TRBJ1-5, the V gene TRBV20-1; no clear D gene. From germline, CDR1 is DFQATT and CDR2 SNEGSKA (reference sequence). Deletions cut 3 bases from V and 3 bases from J, with 9 bases between. This CDR3 has 13 amino acids. CDR3 nucleotides: TGCAGTGCTAGCTCCGCCCTCAATCAGCCCCAGCATTTT. It is translated as CSASSALNQPQHF.

The J gene is TRBJ1-1, the V gene TRBV29-1; the D gene is possibly TRBD1 (5 bases). The CDR3 consists of 15 residues. Germline assignment: CDR1 SQVTM and CDR2 ANQGSEA. Trimming left V 0 bases short and J 5 bases short, with 16 bases between. DNA for the CDR3: TGCAGCGTTGAAGAAAGGGGATTCAGAGGGACTGAAGCTTTCTTT. Translated: CSVEERGFRGTEAFF.

There are a few counts of this clonotype. This chain connects TRBV5-8 to TRBJ2-7; no definite D call. V was shortened by 4 bases and J by 3 bases, with 8 bases between the two germline ends. The CDR3 length is 12 residues. CDR1 is SGHTS and CDR2 is YDEGEE in the germline V gene. The CDR3, as DNA: TGTGCCAGCAGCAAGAGTTACTACGAGCAGTACTTC. It yields the protein CASSKSYYEQYF.

The chain joins TRBV28 to TRBJ2-3; the match to TRBD2 covers 10 bases. The CDR3 runs 15 residues. Trimming removed 6 bases from V and 8 bases from J; junction bases left unmatched: 11. Germline CDR1 MDHEN, CDR2 SYDVKM. Here the CDR3 DNA reads TGTGCCAGCAGCACACCTACTAGCGGGGTGCTTACGCAGTATTTT. Translated, it gives CASSTPTSGVLTQYF.

This clonotype was found a few times. The CDR3 sequence: CASILRGYNEQFF. CDR3 DNA sequence: TGTGCCAGCATTTTGAGAGGCTACAATGAGCAGTTCTTC. The chain combines TRBV2 with TRBJ2-1; no clear D gene. The CDR3 spans 13 residues. The germline CDR1 and CDR2 sequences are SNHLY and FYNNEI. V was shortened by 7 bases and J by 3 bases, with 10 bases between the two germline ends.

The sample holds many counts of this clonotype. V and J are TRBV28 and TRBJ2-7; D is undetermined. Germline assignment: CDR1 MDHEN and CDR2 SYDVKM. This CDR3 contains 11 residues. V was clipped by 6 bases and J by 3 bases, with 6 bases between them. CDR3 sequence (DNA): TGTGCCAGCAGGGCCGGCTACGAGCAGTACTTC. The encoded protein is CASRAGYEQYF.

This clonotype turned up a few times. This chain joins TRBV28 and TRBJ2-5, with D possibly called TRBD1 or TRBD2 (5 bases each). The V gene's germline CDR1 is MDHEN and CDR2 SYDVKM. Trimming took off 4 bases at V and 3 bases at J, with 15 bases between the two ends. The length of the CDR3 is 15 residues. The CDR3 DNA sequence: TGTGCCAGCAGTTCCATCCCAGGGACCGAAGAGACCCAGTACTTC. Protein: CASSSIPGTEETQYF.

This clonotype has more than one count but fewer than ten. V is TRBV27 and J is TRBJ2-5, with 15 positions matching TRBD2. TRBJ2-7 matches the DNA end more closely, so the J call is doubtful. This CDR3 is built from 15 residues. Germline values: CDR1 MNHEY, CDR2 SMNVEV (reference sequence). The CDR3 loop reads CASSRTSGRVYEQYF. As DNA, the CDR3 is TGTGCCAGCAGCCGGACTAGCGGGAGGGTTTACGAGCAGTACTTC.